Included here is one TCR beta chain sequence, with context. Its specificity is unknown. Blood sampling was done at baseline, cycle 4 day 1, and cycle 7 day 1. The sample belongs to a study of OX40 agonist ivuxolimab in advanced cancers. Study-wide context: Patients received ivuxolimab, an intravenous treatment, every 2 weeks at 0.01 to 10 mg/kg. Aged roughly 23 to 90 with a mean of approximately 60 years, they were around 83% male. Points from the study as a whole: Both CD4+ and CD8+ T cell populations in blood had undergone clonal expansion by week 6 at 0.1 to 3.0 mg/kg.

This CDR3 has 16 amino acids. V lost 4 bases and J lost 0, with 12 bases in between. Germline assignment: CDR1 MNHEY and CDR2 SMNVEV (reference sequence). Libraries were prepared by immunoSEQ multiplex PCR; TCRdb keeps only in-frame clonotypes and omits some of them. The table shows approximately 59,000 clones, with about 85% occurring only once. The V call is TRBV27, the J call TRBJ1-4; D gene uncertain. The specimen was CD4+ or CD8+ T cells sorted from blood, collected in a trial of the OX40 agonist ivuxolimab. The receptor comes from an adult with an advanced solid tumor such as melanoma, head and neck, liver or kidney cancer. The CDR3 bases are TGTGCCAGCAGTTCAGCTCAGAGAGCAACTAATGAAAAACTGTTTTTT. It yields the protein CASSSAQRATNEKLFF.